This T cell receptor (beta chain) is from a study of regulatory T cells. V lost 6 bases, J lost 2 bases, and 3 bases stayed unmatched. The V gene's germline CDR1 is MDHEN and CDR2 SYDVKM. The CDR3 length is 13 residues. Notes on this clone: Antigen specificity is unknown.

The primer mix had 52 TRBV and 13 TRBJ primers. Measured with immunoSEQ multiplex PCR; TCRdb has only the in-frame clones, and not every one. The top ten hold under 2.5% of the sample, which has 30,000 to 40,000 clones, around 91% seen once. Broader study findings: Skewed V and J usage and few unique V-J pairs marked patient repertoires, most in Tregs. In CD3G-deficient patients, conventional CD4+ T cells were enriched for hydrophobic CDR3 residues at positions 6 and 7.

Material for sequencing was conventional CD4+ T cells sorted from blood. This TCR came from a person aged 18-29 years with CD3G deficiency. The chain couples TRBV28 to TRBJ2-7; 8 nucleotides agree with TRBD1. CDR3 DNA sequence: TGTGCCAGCAGGCAGGGGGCCACCTACGAGCAGTACTTC. As protein: CASRQGATYEQYF.